The rows below give T cell receptor beta chains drawn from one sample of a study of blood T cells in healthy people across ages. TCRdb redid the calling of the 5' RACE reads with MiXCR, one entry per CDR3 protein. The sample yields approximately 800,000 distinct CDR3 sequences, 25% seen once. The same data also contributed to another study, on T cells of mothers and their children.

Sequenced sample: blood. The receptors shown here come from a boy aged 5 to 17 in good health. Each CDR3 is given with its conserved first and last residue. The D gene is left open where the match is weak. Rows may omit the clone size; those that give it use once, few, many or a size class.

d_gene: NA
j_gene: TRBJ1-2
v_gene: TRBV27
abundance: NA
CDR3aa: CASSRAGTGYYTF
CDR3nt: TGTGCCAGCAGTCGAGCTGGTACGGGCTACTACACCTTC

d_gene: NA
j_gene: TRBJ1-1
v_gene: TRBV5-1
abundance: NA
CDR3aa: CASSRTGLPEAFF
CDR3nt: TGCGCCAGCAGCAGAACAGGGTTACCTGAAGCTTTCTTT

d_gene: NA
j_gene: TRBJ1-1
v_gene: TRBV7-3
abundance: NA
CDR3aa: CASSLFGTTEAFF
CDR3nt: TGTGCCAGCAGCTTATTTGGGACCACTGAAGCTTTCTTT

d_gene: NA
j_gene: TRBJ1-2
v_gene: TRBV20-1
abundance: NA
CDR3aa: CSARDYGGGYTF
CDR3nt: TGCAGTGCTAGAGATTATGGAGGTGGCTACACCTTC

d_gene: NA
j_gene: TRBJ2-2
v_gene: TRBV20-1
abundance: few
CDR3aa: CGASPNTGELFF
CDR3nt: TGCGGTGCTAGCCCGAACACCGGGGAGCTGTTTTTT

d_gene: TRBD1
j_gene: TRBJ2-7
v_gene: TRBV7-2
abundance: NA
CDR3aa: CASSLATDRVGQGSYEQYF
CDR3nt: TGTGCCAGCAGCTTAGCTACCGACCGTGTGGGACAGGGGTCCTACGAGCAGTACTTC

d_gene: NA
j_gene: TRBJ2-7
v_gene: TRBV7-2
abundance: few
CDR3aa: CASSLSWIYEQYF
CDR3nt: TGTGCCAGCAGCTTAAGTTGGATCTACGAGCAGTACTTC

d_gene: NA
j_gene: TRBJ2-2
v_gene: TRBV4-1
abundance: few
CDR3aa: CASSQGFGSGAYGELFF
CDR3nt: TGCGCCAGCAGCCAAGGATTCGGGTCGGGAGCGTATGGGGAGCTGTTTTTT

d_gene: TRBD2
j_gene: TRBJ2-7
v_gene: TRBV29-1
abundance: NA
CDR3aa: CSAQGQAGGSRSYEQYF
CDR3nt: TGCAGCGCCCAAGGGCAAGCGGGGGGCTCGCGTTCCTACGAGCAGTACTTC

d_gene: NA
j_gene: TRBJ1-5
v_gene: TRBV28
abundance: few
CDR3aa: CASSPGWGAWGPQHF
CDR3nt: TGTGCCAGCAGTCCCGGCTGGGGGGCGTGGGGGCCCCAGCATTTT

d_gene: TRBD1
j_gene: TRBJ2-3
v_gene: TRBV12-3/TRBV12-4
abundance: few
CDR3aa: CASSRRQGDTQYF
CDR3nt: TGTGCCAGCAGTCGAAGACAGGGCGATACGCAGTATTTT

d_gene: TRBD2
j_gene: TRBJ2-7
v_gene: TRBV12-3/TRBV12-4
abundance: NA
CDR3aa: CATQSGRAAEQYF
CDR3nt: TGTGCCACTCAAAGCGGGAGGGCCGCCGAGCAGTACTTC

d_gene: NA
j_gene: TRBJ2-7
v_gene: TRBV12-3/TRBV12-4
abundance: NA
CDR3aa: CASTGTDSYEQYF
CDR3nt: TGTGCCAGCACCGGGACGGATTCCTACGAGCAGTACTTC

d_gene: TRBD1
j_gene: TRBJ1-1
v_gene: TRBV4-3
abundance: NA
CDR3aa: CASSQDRAGTGYTEAFF
CDR3nt: TGCGCCAGCAGCCAAGATAGGGCCGGGACAGGTTACACTGAAGCTTTCTTT

d_gene: NA
j_gene: TRBJ2-7
v_gene: TRBV7-2
abundance: NA
CDR3aa: CASRTPRGGREFYEQYF
CDR3nt: TGTGCCAGCAGAACCCCCAGGGGGGGGCGTGAATTCTACGAGCAGTACTTC

d_gene: NA
j_gene: TRBJ1-1
v_gene: TRBV2
abundance: NA
CDR3aa: CASREPRGGKTEAFF
CDR3nt: TGTGCCAGCAGAGAACCTCGGGGCGGGAAGACTGAAGCTTTCTTT

d_gene: NA
j_gene: TRBJ2-1
v_gene: TRBV7-9
abundance: NA
CDR3aa: CASSDSGLLLYNEQFF
CDR3nt: TGTGCCAGCAGCGATTCAGGGCTGCTTTTATACAATGAGCAGTTCTTC

d_gene: TRBD1
j_gene: TRBJ1-5
v_gene: TRBV20-1
abundance: NA
CDR3aa: CSAQGVANQPQHF
CDR3nt: TGCAGTGCCCAGGGGGTGGCCAATCAGCCCCAGCATTTT

d_gene: NA
j_gene: TRBJ2-1
v_gene: TRBV11-2
abundance: NA
CDR3aa: CASSSRDPEQFF
CDR3nt: TGTGCCAGCAGCTCTCGGGACCCTGAGCAGTTCTTC

d_gene: NA
j_gene: TRBJ2-5
v_gene: TRBV2
abundance: NA
CDR3aa: CASSGDYIRETQYF
CDR3nt: TGTGCCAGCAGCGGCGACTATATCCGAGAGACCCAGTACTTC

d_gene: NA
j_gene: TRBJ1-1
v_gene: TRBV6-6
abundance: few
CDR3aa: CASSYLAGGTEAFF
CDR3nt: TGTGCCAGCAGTTACTTAGCTGGCGGCACTGAAGCTTTCTTT

d_gene: TRBD1
j_gene: TRBJ1-4
v_gene: TRBV5-5
abundance: NA
CDR3aa: CASIDRGEKLFF
CDR3nt: TGTGCCAGCATCGACAGGGGCGAAAAACTGTTTTTT

d_gene: NA
j_gene: TRBJ1-1
v_gene: TRBV7-9
abundance: few
CDR3aa: CASSLDQGSEAFF
CDR3nt: TGTGCCAGCAGCTTAGATCAAGGCTCCGAAGCTTTCTTT

d_gene: TRBD2
j_gene: TRBJ2-1
v_gene: TRBV4-1
abundance: NA
CDR3aa: CASSGGETSGRADEQFF
CDR3nt: TGCGCCAGCAGCGGAGGCGAGACTAGCGGGAGGGCCGATGAGCAGTTCTTC

d_gene: NA
j_gene: TRBJ2-7
v_gene: TRBV6-5
abundance: NA
CDR3aa: CASSYSTYGAEQYF
CDR3nt: TGTGCCAGCAGTTACTCGACATACGGGGCAGAGCAGTACTTC

d_gene: NA
j_gene: TRBJ2-5
v_gene: TRBV5-1
abundance: few
CDR3aa: CASSLKGKKEETQYF
CDR3nt: TGCGCCAGCAGCTTGAAAGGGAAGAAGGAGGAGACCCAGTACTTC

d_gene: TRBD1
j_gene: TRBJ2-7
v_gene: TRBV20-1
abundance: few
CDR3aa: CSAREGTGSSYEQYF
CDR3nt: TGCAGCGCCCGCGAGGGGACAGGGTCCTCCTACGAGCAGTACTTC

d_gene: TRBD1
j_gene: TRBJ1-4
v_gene: TRBV5-1
abundance: few
CDR3aa: CASSADDVTGRSTNEKLFF
CDR3nt: TGCGCCAGCAGCGCGGACGATGTGACAGGGAGATCAACTAATGAAAAACTGTTTTTT

d_gene: TRBD2
j_gene: TRBJ2-3
v_gene: TRBV4-3
abundance: NA
CDR3aa: CASSQDEGLAGDTQYF
CDR3nt: TGCGCCAGCAGCCAAGATGAAGGGCTAGCGGGAGATACGCAGTATTTT

d_gene: TRBD1
j_gene: TRBJ2-5
v_gene: TRBV10-3
abundance: NA
CDR3aa: CAISEHRGLETQYF
CDR3nt: TGTGCCATCAGTGAACACAGGGGGTTAGAGACCCAGTACTTC

d_gene: TRBD2
j_gene: TRBJ2-1
v_gene: TRBV7-2
abundance: NA
CDR3aa: CASSLARTSGRNNEQFF
CDR3nt: TGTGCCAGCAGCTTAGCCAGGACTAGCGGACGTAACAATGAGCAGTTCTTC

d_gene: NA
j_gene: TRBJ1-2
v_gene: TRBV29-1
abundance: few
CDR3aa: CSVDLQSGGYTF
CDR3nt: TGCAGCGTTGATTTACAGAGCGGGGGCTACACCTTC

d_gene: NA
j_gene: TRBJ1-2
v_gene: TRBV2
abundance: NA
CDR3aa: CASSEYITDGYTF
CDR3nt: TGTGCCAGCAGTGAATACATTACGGACGGCTACACCTTC

d_gene: TRBD2
j_gene: TRBJ2-4
v_gene: TRBV6-5
abundance: few
CDR3aa: CASSSPGLAGGNIQYF
CDR3nt: TGTGCCAGCAGCTCCCCAGGACTAGCGGGAGGGAACATTCAGTACTTC

d_gene: NA
j_gene: TRBJ2-7
v_gene: TRBV4-3
abundance: once
CDR3aa: CASSQDSGFYEQYF
CDR3nt: TGCGCCAGCAGCCAAGATAGCGGATTCTACGAGCAGTACTTC

d_gene: TRBD2
j_gene: TRBJ2-1
v_gene: TRBV28
abundance: NA
CDR3aa: CASLTRETYNEQFF
CDR3nt: TGTGCCAGCCTTACGCGGGAGACTTACAATGAGCAGTTCTTC

d_gene: NA
j_gene: TRBJ2-7
v_gene: TRBV7-2
abundance: NA
CDR3aa: CASRSGPPYEQYF
CDR3nt: TGTGCCAGCCGATCCGGGCCCCCCTACGAGCAGTACTTC

d_gene: NA
j_gene: TRBJ1-4
v_gene: TRBV28
abundance: few
CDR3aa: CASTTGPVEKLFF
CDR3nt: TGTGCCAGCACGACAGGCCCAGTGGAAAAACTGTTTTTT

d_gene: TRBD2
j_gene: TRBJ2-2
v_gene: TRBV5-1
abundance: NA
CDR3aa: CASSPSTSGPPGTGELFF
CDR3nt: TGCGCCAGCAGCCCATCGACTAGCGGGCCCCCGGGCACCGGGGAGCTGTTTTTT

d_gene: NA
j_gene: TRBJ1-5
v_gene: TRBV6-2/TRBV6-3
abundance: NA
CDR3aa: CASSPTQGYFNQPQHF
CDR3nt: TGTGCCAGCAGTCCGACCCAGGGCTATTTTAATCAGCCCCAGCATTTT

d_gene: NA
j_gene: TRBJ2-1
v_gene: TRBV28
abundance: NA
CDR3aa: CASSQISRGFTTEQFF
CDR3nt: TGTGCCAGCAGCCAGATATCTAGGGGATTTACAACTGAGCAGTTCTTC

d_gene: TRBD1
j_gene: TRBJ2-5
v_gene: TRBV2
abundance: many
CDR3aa: CASNRDRGTETQYF
CDR3nt: TGCGCCAGCAATCGGGACAGGGGGACAGAGACCCAGTACTTC

d_gene: TRBD1
j_gene: TRBJ1-4
v_gene: TRBV28
abundance: NA
CDR3aa: CASRYGQGTEKLFF
CDR3nt: TGTGCCAGCAGATACGGACAGGGGACTGAAAAACTGTTTTTT

d_gene: TRBD2
j_gene: TRBJ2-1
v_gene: TRBV7-2
abundance: NA
CDR3aa: CASSLPSGTSGYGSAGEQFF
CDR3nt: TGTGCCAGCAGCTTACCCTCCGGGACTAGCGGGTATGGTTCAGCGGGTGAGCAGTTCTTC

d_gene: TRBD1
j_gene: TRBJ2-7
v_gene: TRBV11-2
abundance: NA
CDR3aa: CASSPPRTGGSYEQYF
CDR3nt: TGTGCCAGCAGCCCACCCCGGACAGGGGGCTCCTACGAGCAGTACTTC

d_gene: TRBD1
j_gene: TRBJ2-1
v_gene: TRBV6-2/TRBV6-3
abundance: NA
CDR3aa: CASSYLTGTGFNEQFF
CDR3nt: TGTGCCAGCAGTTACTTAACCGGGACAGGCTTCAATGAGCAGTTCTTC

d_gene: NA
j_gene: TRBJ2-1
v_gene: TRBV18
abundance: NA
CDR3aa: CASSPLTNNEQFF
CDR3nt: TGTGCCAGCTCACCCCTCACAAACAATGAGCAGTTCTTC

d_gene: NA
j_gene: TRBJ1-5
v_gene: TRBV12-3/TRBV12-4
abundance: few
CDR3aa: CASSPDRYSNQPQHF
CDR3nt: TGTGCCAGCAGTCCCGACAGATATAGCAATCAGCCCCAGCATTTT

d_gene: NA
j_gene: TRBJ2-7
v_gene: TRBV4-3
abundance: NA
CDR3aa: CASSCFREQYF
CDR3nt: TGCGCCAGCAGCTGTTTTCGCGAGCAGTACTTC

d_gene: TRBD1
j_gene: TRBJ1-2
v_gene: TRBV9
abundance: NA
CDR3aa: CVSSVGQGFSYGYTF
CDR3nt: TGTGTCAGCAGCGTAGGACAGGGCTTCAGCTATGGCTACACCTTC

d_gene: NA
j_gene: TRBJ1-2
v_gene: TRBV7-9
abundance: NA
CDR3aa: CASSLADGYGYTF
CDR3nt: TGTGCCAGCAGCTTGGCGGACGGCTATGGCTACACCTTC

d_gene: NA
j_gene: TRBJ2-2
v_gene: TRBV29-1
abundance: few
CDR3aa: CSVEKDGELFF
CDR3nt: TGCAGCGTTGAAAAGGATGGGGAGCTGTTTTTT

d_gene: NA
j_gene: TRBJ2-7
v_gene: TRBV7-2
abundance: NA
CDR3aa: CASSLFHREGAYEQYF
CDR3nt: TGTGCCAGCAGCCTGTTCCATAGGGAGGGGGCCTACGAGCAGTACTTC

d_gene: TRBD1
j_gene: TRBJ2-7
v_gene: TRBV6-2/TRBV6-3
abundance: few
CDR3aa: CASRPTTGGYEQYF
CDR3nt: TGTGCCAGCAGACCGACGACAGGGGGATACGAGCAGTACTTC

d_gene: NA
j_gene: TRBJ2-5
v_gene: TRBV10-3
abundance: few
CDR3aa: CAISEFRDNTQETQYF
CDR3nt: TGTGCCATCAGTGAGTTTCGGGACAACACACAAGAGACCCAGTACTTC

d_gene: NA
j_gene: TRBJ2-5
v_gene: TRBV6-2/TRBV6-3
abundance: many
CDR3aa: CASSYSVQETQYF
CDR3nt: TGTGCCAGCAGTTATTCGGTTCAAGAGACCCAGTACTTC

d_gene: TRBD2
j_gene: TRBJ2-1
v_gene: TRBV28
abundance: NA
CDR3aa: CASNPQGLAGANEQFF
CDR3nt: TGTGCCAGCAATCCCCAGGGGCTAGCGGGAGCCAATGAGCAGTTCTTC